Included here is one TCR beta chain sequence, with context. The antigen is not known. These data come from a study of a mutant IDH1 vaccine in newly diagnosed glioma. The wider study: Patients had received radiotherapy, temozolomide, or both previously, most receiving both. Broader study findings: It seemed that pseudoprogression was not linked to changes in the top peripheral T cell clonotypes.

The time point: week 47, end of study. Vaccination used 300 ug of mutant IDH1 20-mer peptide per dose, with topical imiquimod. TCRdb's copy holds only in-frame clones and misses some; the assay was immunoSEQ multiplex PCR. Found here are almost 95,000 clones, around 92% of them singletons; the top ten hold 0.7% to 0.95%. The starting material was PBMCs, obtained from a glioma patient whose treatment included an IDH1 peptide vaccine. This sequence was found in a woman aged 45-59 years with glioma.

CDR3: CASSFPGDQPQHF. The CDR3 DNA sequence: TGTGCCAGCAGCTTTCCGGGGGATCAGCCCCAGCATTTT. The chain couples TRBV7-9 to TRBJ1-5, with D perhaps matching TRBD1 (5 bases). V was clipped by 3 bases and J by 5 bases, with 8 bases between them. The CDR3 runs 13 residues. CDR1 SEHNR and CDR2 FQNEAQ come from the germline V gene (reference sequence).